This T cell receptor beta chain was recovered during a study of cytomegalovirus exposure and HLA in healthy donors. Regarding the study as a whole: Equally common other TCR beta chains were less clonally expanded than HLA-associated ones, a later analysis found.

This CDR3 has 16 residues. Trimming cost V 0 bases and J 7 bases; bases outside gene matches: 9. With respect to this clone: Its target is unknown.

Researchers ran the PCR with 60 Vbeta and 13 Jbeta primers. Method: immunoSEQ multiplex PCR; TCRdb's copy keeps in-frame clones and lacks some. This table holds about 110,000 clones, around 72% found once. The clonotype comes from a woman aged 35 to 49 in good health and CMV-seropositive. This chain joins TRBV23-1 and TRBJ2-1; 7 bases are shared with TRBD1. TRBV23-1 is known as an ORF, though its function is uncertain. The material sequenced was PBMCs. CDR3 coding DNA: TGCGCCAGCAGTCAATCGGGGGACAGTGTTTGGAATGAGCAGTTCTTC. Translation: CASSQSGDSVWNEQFF.